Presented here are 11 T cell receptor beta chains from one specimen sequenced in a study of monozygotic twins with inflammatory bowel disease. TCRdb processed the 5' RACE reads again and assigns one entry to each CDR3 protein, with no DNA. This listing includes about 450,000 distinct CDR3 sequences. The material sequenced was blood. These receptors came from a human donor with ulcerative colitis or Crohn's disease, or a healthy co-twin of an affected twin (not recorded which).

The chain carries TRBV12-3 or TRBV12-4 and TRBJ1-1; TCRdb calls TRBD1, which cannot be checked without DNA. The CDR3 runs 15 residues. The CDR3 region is CASSRGQGRGAEAFF.

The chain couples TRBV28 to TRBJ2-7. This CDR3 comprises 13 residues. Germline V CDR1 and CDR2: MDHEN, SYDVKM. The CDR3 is CASSFRQLQAQYF.

CDR3: CASSEIFDYEQYF. The rearrangement links TRBV6-1 to TRBJ2-7. CDR1 MNHNS and CDR2 SASEGT come from the germline V gene. The CDR3 totals 13 residues.

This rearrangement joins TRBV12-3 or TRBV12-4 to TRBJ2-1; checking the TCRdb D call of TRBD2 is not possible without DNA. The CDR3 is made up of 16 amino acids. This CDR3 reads CASSTGTSGRRNEQFF.

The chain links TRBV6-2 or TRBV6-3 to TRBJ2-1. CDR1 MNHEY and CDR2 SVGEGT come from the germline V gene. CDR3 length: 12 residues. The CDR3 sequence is CASSSPRKGQFF.

The CDR3 reads CASLPRDREDTQYF. V usage is TRBV7-9 and J usage is TRBJ2-3; TCRdb lists TRBD1, though no DNA is available to test this call. In germline, CDR1 is SEHNR, CDR2 FQNEAQ (reference sequence). The CDR3 runs 14 residues.

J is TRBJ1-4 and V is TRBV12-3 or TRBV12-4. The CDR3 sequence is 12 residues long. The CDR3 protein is CASSRGGEKLFF.

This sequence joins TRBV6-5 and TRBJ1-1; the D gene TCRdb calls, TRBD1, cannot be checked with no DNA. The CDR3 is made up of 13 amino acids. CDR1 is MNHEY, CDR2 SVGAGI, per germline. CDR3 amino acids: CASTQGRSTEAFF.

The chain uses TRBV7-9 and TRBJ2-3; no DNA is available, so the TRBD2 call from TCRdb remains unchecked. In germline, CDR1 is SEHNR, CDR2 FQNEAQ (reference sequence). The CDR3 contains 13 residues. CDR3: CASSLGLAGTQYF. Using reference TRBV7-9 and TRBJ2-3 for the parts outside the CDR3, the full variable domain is DTGVSQNPRHKITKRGQNVTFRCDPISEHNRLYWYRQTLGQGPEFLTYFQNEAQLEKSRLLSDRFSAERPKGSFSTLEIQRTEQGDSAMYLCASSLGLAGTQYFGPGTRLTVL.

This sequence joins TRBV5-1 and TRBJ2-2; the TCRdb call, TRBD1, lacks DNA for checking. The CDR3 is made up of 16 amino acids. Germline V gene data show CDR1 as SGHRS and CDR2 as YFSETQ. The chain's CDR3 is CASSLAGQGTAGELFF. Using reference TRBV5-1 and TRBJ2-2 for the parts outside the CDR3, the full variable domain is KAGVTQTPRYLIKTRGQQVTLSCSPISGHRSVSWYQQTPGQGLQFLFEYFSETQRNKGNFPGRFSGRQFSNSRSEMNVSTLELGDSALYLCASSLAGQGTAGELFFGEGSRLTVL.

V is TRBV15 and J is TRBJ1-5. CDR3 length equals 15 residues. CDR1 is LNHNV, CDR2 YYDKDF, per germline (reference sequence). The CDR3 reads CATSREGRSNQPQHF. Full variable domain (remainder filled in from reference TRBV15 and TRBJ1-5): DAMVIQNPRYQVTQFGKPVTLSCSQTLNHNVMYWYQQKSSQAPKLLFHYYDKDFNNEADTPDNFQSRRPNTSFCFLDIRSPGLGDTAMYLCATSREGRSNQPQHFGDGTRLSIL.